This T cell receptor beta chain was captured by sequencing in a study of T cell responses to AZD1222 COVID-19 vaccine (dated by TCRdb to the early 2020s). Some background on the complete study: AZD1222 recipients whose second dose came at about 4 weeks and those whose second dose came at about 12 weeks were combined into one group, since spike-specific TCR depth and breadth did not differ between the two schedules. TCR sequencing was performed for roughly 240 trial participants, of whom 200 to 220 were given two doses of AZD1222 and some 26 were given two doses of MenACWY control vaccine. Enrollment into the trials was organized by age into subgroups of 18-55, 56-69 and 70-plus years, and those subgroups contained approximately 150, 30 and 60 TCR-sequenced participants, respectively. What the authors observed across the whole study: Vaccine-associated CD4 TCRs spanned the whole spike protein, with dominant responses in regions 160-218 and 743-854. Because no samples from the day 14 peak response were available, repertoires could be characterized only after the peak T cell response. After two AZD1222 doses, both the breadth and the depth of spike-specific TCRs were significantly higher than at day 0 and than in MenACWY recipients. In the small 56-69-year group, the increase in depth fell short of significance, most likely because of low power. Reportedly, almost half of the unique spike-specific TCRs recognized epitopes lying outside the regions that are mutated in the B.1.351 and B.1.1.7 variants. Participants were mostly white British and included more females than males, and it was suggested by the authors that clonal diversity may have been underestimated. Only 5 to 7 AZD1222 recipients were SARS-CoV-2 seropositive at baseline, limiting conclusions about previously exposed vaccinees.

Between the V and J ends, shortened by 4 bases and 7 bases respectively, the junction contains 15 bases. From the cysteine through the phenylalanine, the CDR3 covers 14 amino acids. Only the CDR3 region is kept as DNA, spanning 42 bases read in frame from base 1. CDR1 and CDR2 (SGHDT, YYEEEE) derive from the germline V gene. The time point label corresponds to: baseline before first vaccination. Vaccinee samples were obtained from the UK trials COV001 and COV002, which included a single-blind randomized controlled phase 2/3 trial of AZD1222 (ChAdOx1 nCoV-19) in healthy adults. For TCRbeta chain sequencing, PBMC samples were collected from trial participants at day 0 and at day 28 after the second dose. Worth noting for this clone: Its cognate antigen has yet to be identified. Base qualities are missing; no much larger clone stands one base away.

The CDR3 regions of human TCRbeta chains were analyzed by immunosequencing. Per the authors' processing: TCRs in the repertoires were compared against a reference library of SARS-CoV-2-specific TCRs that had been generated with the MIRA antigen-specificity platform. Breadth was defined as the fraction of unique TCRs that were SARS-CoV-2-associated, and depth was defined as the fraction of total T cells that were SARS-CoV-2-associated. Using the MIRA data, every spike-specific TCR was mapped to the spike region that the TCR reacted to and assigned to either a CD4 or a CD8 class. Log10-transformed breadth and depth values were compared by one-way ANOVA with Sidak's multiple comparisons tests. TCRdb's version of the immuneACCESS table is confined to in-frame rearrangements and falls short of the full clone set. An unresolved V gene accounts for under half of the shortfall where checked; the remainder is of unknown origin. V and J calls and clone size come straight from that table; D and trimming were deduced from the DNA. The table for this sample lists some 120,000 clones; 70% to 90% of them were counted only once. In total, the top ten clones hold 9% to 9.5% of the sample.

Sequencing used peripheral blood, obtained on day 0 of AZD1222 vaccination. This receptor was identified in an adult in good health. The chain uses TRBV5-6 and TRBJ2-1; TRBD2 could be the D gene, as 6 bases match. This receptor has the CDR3 CASSLVGGMNEQFF. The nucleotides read TGTGCCAGCAGCCTCGTCGGGGGTATGAATGAGCAGTTCTTC.